This T cell receptor beta chain came from a study of shared clonotypes between healthy human individuals. Study outcomes and limitations: Memory subsets generally showed smaller estimated richness than naive subsets did. What rarefaction showed was incomplete sorted-subset sequencing despite large depth.

V lost 0 bases and J 1 base, leaving 11 bases between the germline ends. This CDR3 region has 15 residues. The germline V gene has CDR1 SGHRS and CDR2 YFSETQ. Worth noting for this clone: The antigen is undetermined. Other DNA sequences in this sample translate to the same CDR3.

Produced via immunoSEQ multiplex PCR; TCRdb's table is partial and in-frame only. This sample carries 2 million to 2.5 million clones, approximately 94% of them seen once, and the ten largest clones take 0.36%. Sequenced sample: naive CD4+ T cells from PBMCs. Described subset: CD45RA+ positively selected. The TCR was taken from a man aged 18-30 years in good health. Some clones in this sample may be carry-over from other donors' samples. The rearrangement links TRBV5-1 to TRBJ2-7, with D perhaps assigned TRBD1 or TRBD2 (5 bases each). CDR3 protein: CASSLGGTGSYEQYF. The DNA for the CDR3 is TGCGCCAGCAGCTTGGGTGGGACGGGATCCTACGAGCAGTACTTC.